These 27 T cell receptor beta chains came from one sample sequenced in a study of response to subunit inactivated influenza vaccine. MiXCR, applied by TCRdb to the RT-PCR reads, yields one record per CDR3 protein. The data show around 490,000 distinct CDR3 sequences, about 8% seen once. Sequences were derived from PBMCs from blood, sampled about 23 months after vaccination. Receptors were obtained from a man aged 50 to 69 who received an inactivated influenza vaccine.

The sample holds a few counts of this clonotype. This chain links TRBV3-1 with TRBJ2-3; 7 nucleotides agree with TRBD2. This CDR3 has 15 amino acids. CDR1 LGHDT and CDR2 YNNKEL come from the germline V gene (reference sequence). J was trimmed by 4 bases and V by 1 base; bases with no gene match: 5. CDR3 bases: TGTGCCAGCAGCCAAGGCCTGGGGAGGGCAGATACGCAGTATTTT. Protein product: CASSQGLGRADTQYF.

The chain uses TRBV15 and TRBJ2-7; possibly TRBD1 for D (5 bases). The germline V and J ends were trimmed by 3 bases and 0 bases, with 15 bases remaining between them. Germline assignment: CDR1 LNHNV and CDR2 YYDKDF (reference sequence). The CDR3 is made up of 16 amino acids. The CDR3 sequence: CATSRDLTASSYEQYF. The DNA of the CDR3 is TGTGCCACCAGCAGGGATTTGACAGCTTCCTCCTACGAGCAGTACTTC. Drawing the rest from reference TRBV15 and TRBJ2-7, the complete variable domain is DAMVIQNPRYQVTQFGKPVTLSCSQTLNHNVMYWYQQKSSQAPKLLFHYYDKDFNNEADTPDNFQSRRPNTSFCFLDIRSPGLGDTAMYLCATSRDLTASSYEQYFGPGTRLTVT.

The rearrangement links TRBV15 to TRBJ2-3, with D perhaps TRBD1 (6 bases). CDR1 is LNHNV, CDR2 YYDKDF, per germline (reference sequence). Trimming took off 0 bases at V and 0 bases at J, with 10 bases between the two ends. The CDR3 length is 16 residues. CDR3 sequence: CATSRDGQGSTDTQYF. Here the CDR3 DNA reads TGTGCCACCAGCAGAGATGGCCAGGGGAGCACAGATACGCAGTATTTT.

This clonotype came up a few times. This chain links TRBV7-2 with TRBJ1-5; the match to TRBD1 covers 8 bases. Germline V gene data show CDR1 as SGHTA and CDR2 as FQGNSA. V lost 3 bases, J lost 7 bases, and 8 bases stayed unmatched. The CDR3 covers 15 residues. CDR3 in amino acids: CASSFTGGVKQPQHF. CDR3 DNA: TGTGCCAGCAGCTTCACAGGGGGGGTCAAACAGCCCCAGCATTTT.

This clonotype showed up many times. The CDR3 sequence is CASKGKTYEQYF. The DNA of the CDR3 is TGTGCCAGCAAGGGTAAAACCTACGAGCAGTACTTC. The chain carries TRBV12-3 or TRBV12-4 and TRBJ2-7, with D unresolved. V gave up 7 bases and J gave up 2 bases, with 9 bases separating them. CDR3 length equals 12 residues.

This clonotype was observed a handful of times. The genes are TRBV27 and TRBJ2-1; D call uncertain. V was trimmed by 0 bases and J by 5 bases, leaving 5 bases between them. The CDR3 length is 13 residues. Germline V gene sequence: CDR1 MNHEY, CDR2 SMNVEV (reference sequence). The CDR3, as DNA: TGTGCCAGCAGTTTATCGGAGCACAATGAGCAGTTCTTC. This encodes CASSLSEHNEQFF.

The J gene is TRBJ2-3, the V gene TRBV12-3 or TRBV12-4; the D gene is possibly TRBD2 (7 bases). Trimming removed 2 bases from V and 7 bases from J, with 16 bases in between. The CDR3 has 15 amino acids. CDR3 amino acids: CASSLYLQGGNTQYF. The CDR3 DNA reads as TGTGCCAGCAGTTTATATCTACAGGGAGGGAATACGCAGTATTTT.

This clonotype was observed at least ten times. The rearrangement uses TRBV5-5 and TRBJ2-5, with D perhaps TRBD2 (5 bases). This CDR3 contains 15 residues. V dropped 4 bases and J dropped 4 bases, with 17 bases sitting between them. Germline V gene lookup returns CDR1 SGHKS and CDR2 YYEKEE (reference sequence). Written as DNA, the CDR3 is TGTGCCAGCAGCCCCCATCAGCGGACCGGAGAGACCCAGTACTTC. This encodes CASSPHQRTGETQYF.

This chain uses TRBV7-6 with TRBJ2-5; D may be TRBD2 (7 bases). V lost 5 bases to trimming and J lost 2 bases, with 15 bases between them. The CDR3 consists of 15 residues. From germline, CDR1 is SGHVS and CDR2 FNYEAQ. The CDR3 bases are TGTGCCAGCAGCGCGGGAGCCGGACAGCAAGAGACCCAGTACTTC. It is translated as CASSAGAGQQETQYF.

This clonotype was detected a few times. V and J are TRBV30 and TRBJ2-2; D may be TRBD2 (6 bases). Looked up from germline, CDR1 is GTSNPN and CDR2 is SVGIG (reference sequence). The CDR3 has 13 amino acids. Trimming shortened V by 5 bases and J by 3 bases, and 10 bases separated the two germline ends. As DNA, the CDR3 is TGTGCCTGGGATGGAGGGTACACCGGGGAGCTGTTTTTT. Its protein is CAWDGGYTGELFF.

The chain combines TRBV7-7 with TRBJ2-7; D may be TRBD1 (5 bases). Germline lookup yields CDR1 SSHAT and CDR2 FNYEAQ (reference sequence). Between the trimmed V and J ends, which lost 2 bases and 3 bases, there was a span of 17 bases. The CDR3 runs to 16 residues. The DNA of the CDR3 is TGTGCCAGCAGCTTATATCACAAGGGGCTGGGCTACGAGCAGTACTTC. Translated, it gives CASSLYHKGLGYEQYF.

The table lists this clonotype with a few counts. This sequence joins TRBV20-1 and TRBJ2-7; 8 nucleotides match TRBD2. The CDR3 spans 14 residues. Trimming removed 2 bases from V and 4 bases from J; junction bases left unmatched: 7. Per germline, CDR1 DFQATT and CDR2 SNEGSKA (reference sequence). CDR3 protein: CSARRVAGSYEQYF. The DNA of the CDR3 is TGCAGTGCTAGACGGGTAGCGGGAAGTTACGAGCAGTACTTC.

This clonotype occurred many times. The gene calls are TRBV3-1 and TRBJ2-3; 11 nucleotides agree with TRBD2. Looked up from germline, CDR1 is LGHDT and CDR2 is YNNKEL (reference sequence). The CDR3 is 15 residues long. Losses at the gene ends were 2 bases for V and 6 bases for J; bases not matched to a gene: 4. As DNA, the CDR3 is TGTGCCAGCAGCCAAAGGAGGACTAGCGGGGATACGCAGTATTTT. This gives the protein CASSQRRTSGDTQYF.

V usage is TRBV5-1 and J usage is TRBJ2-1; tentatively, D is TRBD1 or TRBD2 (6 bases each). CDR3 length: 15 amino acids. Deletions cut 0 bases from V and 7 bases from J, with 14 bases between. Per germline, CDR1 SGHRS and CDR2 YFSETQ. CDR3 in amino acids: CASSLDGGRGNEQFF. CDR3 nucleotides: TGCGCCAGCAGCTTGGACGGGGGCCGAGGGAATGAGCAGTTCTTC.

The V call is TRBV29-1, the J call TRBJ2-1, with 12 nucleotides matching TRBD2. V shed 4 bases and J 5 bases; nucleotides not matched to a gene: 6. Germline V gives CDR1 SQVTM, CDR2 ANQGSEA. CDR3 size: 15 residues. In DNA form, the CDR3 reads TGCAGCGTTGCTGCTAGCGGGGGGGCCCACAATGAGCAGTTCTTC. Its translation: CSVAASGGAHNEQFF.

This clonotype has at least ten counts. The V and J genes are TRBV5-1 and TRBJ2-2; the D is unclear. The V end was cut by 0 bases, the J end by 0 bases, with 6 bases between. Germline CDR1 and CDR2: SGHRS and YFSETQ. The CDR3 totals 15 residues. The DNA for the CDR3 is TGCGCCAGCAGCTTGGTACACCCGAACACCGGGGAGCTGTTTTTT. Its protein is CASSLVHPNTGELFF.

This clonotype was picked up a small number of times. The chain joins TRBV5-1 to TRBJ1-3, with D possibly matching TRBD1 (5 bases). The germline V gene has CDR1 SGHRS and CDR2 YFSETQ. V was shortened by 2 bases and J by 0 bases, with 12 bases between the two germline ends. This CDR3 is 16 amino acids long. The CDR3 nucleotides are TGCGCCAGCAGCTTCTGGGACTCCCGCTCTGGAAACACCATATATTTT. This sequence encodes CASSFWDSRSGNTIYF. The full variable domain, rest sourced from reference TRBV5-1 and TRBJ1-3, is KAGVTQTPRYLIKTRGQQVTLSCSPISGHRSVSWYQQTPGQGLQFLFEYFSETQRNKGNFPGRFSGRQFSNSRSEMNVSTLELGDSALYLCASSFWDSRSGNTIYFGEGSWLTVV.

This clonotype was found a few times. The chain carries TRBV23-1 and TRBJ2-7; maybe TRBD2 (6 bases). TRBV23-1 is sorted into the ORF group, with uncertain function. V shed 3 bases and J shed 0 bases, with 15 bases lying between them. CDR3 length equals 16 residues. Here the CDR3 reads CASSHIARGSSYEQYF. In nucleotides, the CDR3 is TGCGCCAGCAGTCATATTGCGCGGGGAAGCTCCTACGAGCAGTACTTC.

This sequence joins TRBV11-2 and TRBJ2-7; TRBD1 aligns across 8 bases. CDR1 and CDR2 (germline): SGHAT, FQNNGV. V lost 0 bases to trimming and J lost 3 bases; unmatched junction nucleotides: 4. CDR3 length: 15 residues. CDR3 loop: CASSLDTGGDYEQYF. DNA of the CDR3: TGTGCCAGCAGCTTAGACACAGGGGGAGACTACGAGCAGTACTTC. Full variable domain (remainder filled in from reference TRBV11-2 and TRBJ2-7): EAGVAQSPRYKIIEKRQSVAFWCNPISGHATLYWYQQILGQGPKLLIQFQNNGVVDDSQLPKDRFSAERLKGVDSTLKIQPAKLEDSAVYLCASSLDTGGDYEQYFGPGTRLTVT.

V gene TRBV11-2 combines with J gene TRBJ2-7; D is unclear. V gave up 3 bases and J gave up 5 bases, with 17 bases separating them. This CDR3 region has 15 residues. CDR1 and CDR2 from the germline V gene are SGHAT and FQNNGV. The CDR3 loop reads CASSFNILSGNEQYF. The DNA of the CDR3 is TGTGCCAGCAGCTTTAATATACTGAGTGGTAACGAGCAGTACTTC. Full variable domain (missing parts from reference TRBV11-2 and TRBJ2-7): EAGVAQSPRYKIIEKRQSVAFWCNPISGHATLYWYQQILGQGPKLLIQFQNNGVVDDSQLPKDRFSAERLKGVDSTLKIQPAKLEDSAVYLCASSFNILSGNEQYFGPGTRLTVT.

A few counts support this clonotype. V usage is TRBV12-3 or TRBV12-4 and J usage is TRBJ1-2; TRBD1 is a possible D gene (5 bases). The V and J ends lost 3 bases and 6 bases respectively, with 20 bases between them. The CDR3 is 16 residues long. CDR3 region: CASSFSGAGLIDGYTF. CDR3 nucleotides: TGTGCCAGCAGTTTTAGCGGCGCAGGGCTAATCGATGGCTACACCTTC.

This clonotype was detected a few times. In nucleotides, the CDR3 is TGCAGTGCTAGACGCCAGGACAGGAGCTCCTACGAGCAGTACTTC. It is translated as CSARRQDRSSYEQYF. The V call is TRBV20-1, the J call TRBJ2-7; 7 bases line up with TRBD1. Germline values: CDR1 DFQATT, CDR2 SNEGSKA (reference sequence). The CDR3 runs to 15 residues. The V segment lost 2 bases and the J segment 0 bases; nucleotides outside the gene matches: 7.

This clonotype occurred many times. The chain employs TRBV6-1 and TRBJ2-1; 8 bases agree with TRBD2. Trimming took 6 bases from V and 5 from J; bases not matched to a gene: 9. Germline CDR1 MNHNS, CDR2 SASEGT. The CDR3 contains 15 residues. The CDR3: CASRGTSLGDNEQFF. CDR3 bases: TGTGCCAGCAGGGGGACTAGTTTAGGGGACAATGAGCAGTTCTTC.

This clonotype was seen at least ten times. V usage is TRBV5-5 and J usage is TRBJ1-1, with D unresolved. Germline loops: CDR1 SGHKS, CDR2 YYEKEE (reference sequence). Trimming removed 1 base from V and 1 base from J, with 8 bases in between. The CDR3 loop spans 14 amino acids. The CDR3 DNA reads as TGTGCCAGCAGCTTGAGACGGCAGAACACTGAAGCTTTCTTT. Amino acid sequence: CASSLRRQNTEAFF.

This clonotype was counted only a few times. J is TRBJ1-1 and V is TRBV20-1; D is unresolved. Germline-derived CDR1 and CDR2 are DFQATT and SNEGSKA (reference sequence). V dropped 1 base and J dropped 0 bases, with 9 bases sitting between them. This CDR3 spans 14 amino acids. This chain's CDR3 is CSARGLRVNTEAFF. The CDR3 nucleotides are TGCAGTGCTAGAGGATTAAGAGTGAACACTGAAGCTTTCTTT.

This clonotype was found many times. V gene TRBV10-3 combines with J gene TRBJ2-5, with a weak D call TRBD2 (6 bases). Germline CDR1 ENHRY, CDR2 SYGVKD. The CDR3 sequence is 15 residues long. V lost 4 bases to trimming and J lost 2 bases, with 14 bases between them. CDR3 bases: TGTGCCATCAGTGGCACCGGGACTTATCAAGAGACCCAGTACTTC. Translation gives CAISGTGTYQETQYF.

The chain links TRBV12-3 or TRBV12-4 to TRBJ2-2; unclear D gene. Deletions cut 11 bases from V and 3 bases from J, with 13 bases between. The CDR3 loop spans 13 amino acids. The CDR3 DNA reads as TGTGCCGTAGAGTTCACCGACACCGGGGAGCTGTTTTTT. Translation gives CAVEFTDTGELFF.